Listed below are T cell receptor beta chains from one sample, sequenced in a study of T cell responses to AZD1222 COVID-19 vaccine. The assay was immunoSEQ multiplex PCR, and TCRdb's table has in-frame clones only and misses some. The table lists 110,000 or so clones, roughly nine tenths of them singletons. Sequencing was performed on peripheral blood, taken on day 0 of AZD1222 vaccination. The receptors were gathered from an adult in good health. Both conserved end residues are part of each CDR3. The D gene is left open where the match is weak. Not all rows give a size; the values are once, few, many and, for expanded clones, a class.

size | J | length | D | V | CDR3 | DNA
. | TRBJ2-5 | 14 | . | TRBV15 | CATSRDPTRGSQYF | TGTGCCACCAGCAGAGATCCTACTAGAGGTTCACAGTACTTC
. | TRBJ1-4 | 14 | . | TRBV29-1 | CSAVIGLGYEKLFF | TGCAGCGCTGTCATTGGACTCGGTTATGAAAAACTGTTTTTT
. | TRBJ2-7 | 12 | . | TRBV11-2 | CASSLDGVEQYF | TGTGCCAGCAGCTTGGACGGGGTCGAGCAGTACTTC
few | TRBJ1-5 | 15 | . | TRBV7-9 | CASSLGGSGNQPQHF | TGTGCCAGCAGCTTAGGGGGGAGCGGCAATCAGCCCCAGCATTTT
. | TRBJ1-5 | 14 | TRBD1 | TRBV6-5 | CASSYHRGSQPQHF | TGTGCCAGCAGTTACCACAGGGGTAGTCAGCCCCAGCATTTT
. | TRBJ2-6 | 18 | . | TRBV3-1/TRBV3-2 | CASSQVGQWSSGANVLTF | TGTGCCAGCAGCCAAGTCGGACAGTGGAGCTCTGGGGCCAACGTCCTGACTTTC
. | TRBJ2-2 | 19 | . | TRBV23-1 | CASSHPKTGKPANTGELFF | TGCGCCAGCAGTCACCCTAAGACCGGGAAACCCGCGAACACCGGGGAGCTGTTTTTT
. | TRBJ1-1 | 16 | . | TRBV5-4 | CASSSSTRVFGTEAFF | TGTGCCAGCAGCTCGAGTACCAGGGTTTTCGGCACTGAAGCTTTCTTT
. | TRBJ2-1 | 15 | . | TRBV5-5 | CASSLGFGGYNEQFF | TGTGCCAGCAGCTTGGGGTTTGGAGGATACAATGAGCAGTTCTTC
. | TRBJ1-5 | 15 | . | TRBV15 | CATSRDLVSNQPQHF | TGTGCCACCAGCAGAGATCTAGTTAGCAATCAGCCCCAGCATTTT
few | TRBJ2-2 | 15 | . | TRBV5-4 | CASSLVSGNTGELFF | TGTGCCAGCAGCTTGGTTAGCGGAAACACCGGGGAGCTGTTTTTT
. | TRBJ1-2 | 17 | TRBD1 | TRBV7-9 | CASSHTSGQGPSDGYTF | TGTGCCAGCAGCCACACCTCGGGACAGGGGCCCTCTGATGGCTACACCTTC